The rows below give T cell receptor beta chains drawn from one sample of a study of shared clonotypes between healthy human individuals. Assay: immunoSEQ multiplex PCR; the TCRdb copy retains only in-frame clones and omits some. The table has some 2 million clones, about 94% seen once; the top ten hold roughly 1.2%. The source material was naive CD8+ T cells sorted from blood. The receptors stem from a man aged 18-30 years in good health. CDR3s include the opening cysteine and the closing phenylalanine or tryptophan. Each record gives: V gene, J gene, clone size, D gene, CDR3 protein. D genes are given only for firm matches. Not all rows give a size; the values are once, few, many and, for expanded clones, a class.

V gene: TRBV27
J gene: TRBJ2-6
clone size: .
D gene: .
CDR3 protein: CASRKGSGANVLTF

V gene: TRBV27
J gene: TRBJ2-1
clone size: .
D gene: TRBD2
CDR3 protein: CASSLIGGLAGLEFF

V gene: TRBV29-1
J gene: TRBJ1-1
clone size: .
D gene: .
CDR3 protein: CSGDLGQGPTEAFF

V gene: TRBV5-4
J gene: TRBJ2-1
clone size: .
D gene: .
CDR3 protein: CASSLAVGGLYNEQFF

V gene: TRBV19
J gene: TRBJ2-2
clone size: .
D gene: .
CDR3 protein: CASSRTSASGELFF

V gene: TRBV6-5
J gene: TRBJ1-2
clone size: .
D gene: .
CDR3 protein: CASSYSTGETNYGYTF

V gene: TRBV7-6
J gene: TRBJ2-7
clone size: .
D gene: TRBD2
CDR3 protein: CASSLEGTSGSYEQYF

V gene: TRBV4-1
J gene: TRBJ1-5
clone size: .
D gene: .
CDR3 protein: CASSQRDSFNQPQHF

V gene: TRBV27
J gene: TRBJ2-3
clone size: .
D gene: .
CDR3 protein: CASSLSGGIRRTDTQYF

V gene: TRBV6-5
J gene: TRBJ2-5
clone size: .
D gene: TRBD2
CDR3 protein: CASSYSGTSGARDF

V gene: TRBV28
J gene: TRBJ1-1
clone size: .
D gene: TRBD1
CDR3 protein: CASRDRGWTEAFF

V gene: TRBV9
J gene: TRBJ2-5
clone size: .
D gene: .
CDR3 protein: CASSVGGGTPQYF

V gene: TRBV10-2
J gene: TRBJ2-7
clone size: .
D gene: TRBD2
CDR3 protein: CASQLAGGDEQYF

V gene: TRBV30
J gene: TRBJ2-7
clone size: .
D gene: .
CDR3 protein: CAWRKQGSYEQYF

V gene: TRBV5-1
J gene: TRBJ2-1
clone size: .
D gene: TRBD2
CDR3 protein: CASTLAGGLNEQFF

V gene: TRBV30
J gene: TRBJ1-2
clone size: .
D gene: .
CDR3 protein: CAWSVRPRFYGYTF

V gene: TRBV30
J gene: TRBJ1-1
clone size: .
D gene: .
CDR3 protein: CAWTSQGNTEAFF

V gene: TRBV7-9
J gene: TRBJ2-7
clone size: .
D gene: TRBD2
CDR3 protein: CASSLLAGGYEQYF

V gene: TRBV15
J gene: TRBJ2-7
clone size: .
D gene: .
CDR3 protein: CANDPSSYEQYF

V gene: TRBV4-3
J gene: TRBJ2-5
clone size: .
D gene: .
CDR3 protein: CASSPRVWQETQYF

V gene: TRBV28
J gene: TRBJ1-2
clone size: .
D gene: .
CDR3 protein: CASSLNGEGDTYGYTF

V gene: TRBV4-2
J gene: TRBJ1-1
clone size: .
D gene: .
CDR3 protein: CASSQDHDRDENTEAFF

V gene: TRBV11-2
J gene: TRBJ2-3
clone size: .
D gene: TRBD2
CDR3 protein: CASSQAGVTDTQYF

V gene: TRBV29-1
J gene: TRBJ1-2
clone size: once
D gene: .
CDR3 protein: CSVGGGPLYGYTF

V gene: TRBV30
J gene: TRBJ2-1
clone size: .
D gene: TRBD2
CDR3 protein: CASGAVNEQFF

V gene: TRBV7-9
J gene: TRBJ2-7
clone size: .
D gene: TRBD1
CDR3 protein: CASTQGVSSYEQYF

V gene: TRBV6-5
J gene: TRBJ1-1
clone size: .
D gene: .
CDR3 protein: CASKPGRITEAFF

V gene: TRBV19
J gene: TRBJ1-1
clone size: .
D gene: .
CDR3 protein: CASSIEGEPKNTEAFF

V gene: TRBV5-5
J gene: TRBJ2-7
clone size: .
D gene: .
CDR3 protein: CASSLIGSTTYEQYF

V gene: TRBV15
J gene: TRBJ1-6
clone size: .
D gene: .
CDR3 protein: CATSRDRGSGSPLHF

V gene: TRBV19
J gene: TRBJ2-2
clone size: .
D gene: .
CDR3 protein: CASRDTWTGELFF

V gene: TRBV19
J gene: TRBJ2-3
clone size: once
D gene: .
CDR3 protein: CASSMGVSSTDTQYF

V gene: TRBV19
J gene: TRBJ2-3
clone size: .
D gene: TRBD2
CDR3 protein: CASSIDFLAGEADTQYF

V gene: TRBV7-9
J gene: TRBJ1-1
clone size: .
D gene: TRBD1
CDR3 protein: CASSRMDRENTEAFF

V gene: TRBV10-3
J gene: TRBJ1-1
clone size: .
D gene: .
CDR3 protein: CAITEGWDTIF

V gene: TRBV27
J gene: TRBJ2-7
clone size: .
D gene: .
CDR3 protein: CASSDSRGPLIYEQYF

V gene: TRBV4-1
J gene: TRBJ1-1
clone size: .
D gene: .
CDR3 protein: CASRDRQAYTEAFF

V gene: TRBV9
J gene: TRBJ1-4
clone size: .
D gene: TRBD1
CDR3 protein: CASSGTGATNEKLFF

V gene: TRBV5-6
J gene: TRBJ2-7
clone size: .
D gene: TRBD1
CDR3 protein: CASSWGQAATYEQYF

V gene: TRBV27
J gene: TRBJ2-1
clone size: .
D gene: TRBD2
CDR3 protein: CASSISGSSYNEQFF

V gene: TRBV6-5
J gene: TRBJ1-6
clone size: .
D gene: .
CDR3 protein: CASTPGYNSPLHF

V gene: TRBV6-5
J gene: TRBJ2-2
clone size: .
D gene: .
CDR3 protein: CASSYSFPQGTGELFF

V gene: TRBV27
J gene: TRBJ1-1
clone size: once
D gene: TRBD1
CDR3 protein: CASSPGTGSAFF

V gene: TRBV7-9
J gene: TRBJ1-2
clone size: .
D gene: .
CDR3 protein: CASTIAPQGPLYGYTF

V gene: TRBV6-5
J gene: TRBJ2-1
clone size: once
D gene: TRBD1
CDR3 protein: CASSLGTGGHEQFF

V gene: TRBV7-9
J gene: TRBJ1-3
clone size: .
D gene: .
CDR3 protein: CASSSLGMLDSGNTIYF

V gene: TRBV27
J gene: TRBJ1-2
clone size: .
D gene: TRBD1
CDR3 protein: CASSQLPIPTLGQGGGYTF

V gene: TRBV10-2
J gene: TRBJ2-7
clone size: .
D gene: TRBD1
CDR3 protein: CASSDRQGATYEQYF

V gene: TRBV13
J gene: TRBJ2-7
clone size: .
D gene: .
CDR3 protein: CASSLAGEAYEQYF